Here is one TCR beta chain with its context. No antigen is known for it. Nothing much larger sits one base from this clone, and base qualities are not available. Explained via the paper, the time point label denotes: blood sample drawn before combined kidney and bone marrow transplant. Thawed PBMCs were FACS-sorted into unstimulated Tregs (CD4+CD25+CD127-), CD4+ non-Tregs (CD4+CD25-), CD4 cells and CD8 cells. Prior to Treg sorting, thawed PBMCs were rested overnight with 200 IU/ml IL-2 at 37 degrees C. The patients were several recipients of combined kidney and bone marrow transplants from the ITN036ST trial, and samples were available only from these trial subjects. Healthy control blood was processed to PBMCs by Ficoll density gradient and cryopreserved, and patient PBMCs were collected before and after transplant. The data were taken from a study of Tregs in tolerant kidney transplant recipients (dated by TCRdb to about 2019). A note on the overall study: Related donors were used in the transplants with nonmyeloablative bone marrow transplantation, and mixed chimerism was transient in the human trials. The study applied TCRbeta sequencing to find donor-specific regulatory T cells before combined kidney and bone marrow transplantation and then followed those same cells after transplant. Overall results and qualifications from the work: Biological reproducibility was not directly assessed, although technical replication error appeared to be minimal. The most biologically relevant and donor-specific TCRbeta repertoire appeared to be identified by expanding Tregs with activated donor B cells. For some patients, the PCR primers changed as time went on, which meant samples from those patients could not be compared with one another at the nucleotide level. The study was limited by small patient numbers, and the findings need validation in larger populations and under other immunosuppression protocols. Donor-specific Treg expansion exceeded global Treg expansion in tolerant patients, suggesting antigen-driven rather than nonspecific expansion.

Genomic DNA was extracted from sorted cells with the QIAGEN DNeasy Blood and Tissue Kit for TCRbeta CDR3 sequencing. High-throughput TCRbeta CDR3 sequencing was carried out commercially through immunoSEQ, with PCR amplification with bias correction and internal controls included. The authors processed their data as follows. Unique productive TCRbeta sequences were defined by CDR3 nucleotide sequence where primers matched, otherwise by CDR3 amino acid sequence with Vbeta and Jbeta genes. As a correction for sorting error, sequences shared between sorted populations at a frequency ratio of 2:1 or less were discarded, and the remaining shared sequences were assigned to the higher population. Sequences were defined as donor-reactive when expanded at least 5-fold in CFSE-low cells versus unstimulated cells and present at a frequency of at least 0.01% in CFSE-low cells. Jensen-Shannon divergence calculated on the top 100 TCRbeta sequences ranked by frequency was used to measure repertoire divergence. For samples with multiple sequencing runs, sorting error was corrected separately for each run before the runs were pooled. TCRdb took over this immuneACCESS table, retaining in-frame rearrangements with V and J assigned. Such tables are incomplete; in checked studies, under half of the missing clones stem from an unresolved V gene, and the remainder is unexplained. V, J and clone size are taken as reported in that table, and D and trimming were inferred from the DNA itself. For this sample there are around 63,000 clones; approximately 85% appear just once. The ten largest clones capture 2.1% of the sample.

Trimming accounts for 4 bases at V and 4 bases at J, while the number of junction bases matched to no gene is 12. In the germline V gene (reference sequence), CDR1 corresponds to PRHDT and CDR2 to FYEKMQ. The cysteine opens and the phenylalanine closes a CDR3 of 17 amino acids. Of the read, only the CDR3 DNA is kept; its 51 bases are in frame from base 1. Sequenced here: Tregs from blood, sampled before the transplant. This receptor was identified in a human donor who received a combined kidney and bone marrow transplant. The chain employs TRBV13 and TRBJ1-1; 10 middle bases align to TRBD1. The nucleotide sequence is given as TGTGCCAGCAGCTCATCGGGACAGGGGATTTTAACCACTGAAGCTTTCTTT. Its translation reads: CASSSSGQGILTTEAFF.